The 19 T cell receptor beta chains listed next were all sequenced from one sample in a study of T cells after yellow fever vaccination. TCRdb independently ran MiXCR on the 5' RACE reads; one entry per CDR3 protein. The table includes approximately 300,000 distinct CDR3 sequences, approximately 7% detected once. The sequences come from PBMCs, collected 35 to 50 days after the first yellow fever vaccination. These receptor sequences come from a young man who received the YFV17D yellow fever vaccine.

This clonotype appeared a few times. This chain joins TRBV20-1 and TRBJ2-4; tentatively, D is TRBD2 (5 bases). V shed 3 bases and J shed 1 base, with 16 bases lying between them. The CDR3 extends over 16 amino acids. Germline CDR1 and CDR2: DFQATT and SNEGSKA (reference sequence). CDR3 bases: TGCAGTGCTAGGTTTACGAGGGCATTGGCCAAAAACATTCAGTACTTC. It translates to CSARFTRALAKNIQYF.

This clonotype was observed many times. This chain joins TRBV20-1 and TRBJ1-1, with 8 bases lining up with TRBD1. Germline V lookup: CDR1 DFQATT, CDR2 SNEGSKA (reference sequence). CDR3 length equals 13 residues. The trim removed 6 bases at V and 1 base at J, leaving 4 bases unmatched. The DNA for the CDR3 is TGCAGTGCGCCGGGACAGGCGAACACTGAAGCTTTCTTT. Translated: CSAPGQANTEAFF.

This clonotype was found many times. This chain joins TRBV10-3 and TRBJ2-3, with 10 bases matching TRBD1. Germline CDR1 and CDR2: ENHRY and SYGVKD. V shed 8 bases and J 3 bases; nucleotides not matched to a gene: 5. This CDR3 comprises 14 residues. The CDR3 loop is CAIQTGGTTDTQYF. The CDR3 bases are TGTGCCATCCAGACAGGGGGCACAACAGATACGCAGTATTTT.

A few counts support this clonotype. The V call is TRBV20-1, the J call TRBJ2-6; 7 positions agree with TRBD2. V was pared by 1 base and J by 0 bases, with 6 bases of the junction left unmatched. Germline V gene sequence: CDR1 DFQATT, CDR2 SNEGSKA (reference sequence). The CDR3 loop spans 17 amino acids. The CDR3 loop is CSARVERGVSGANVLTF. The CDR3 DNA sequence: TGCAGTGCTAGAGTAGAGCGGGGCGTCTCTGGGGCCAACGTCCTGACTTTC.

This clonotype appeared many times. The V and J genes are TRBV12-3 or TRBV12-4 and TRBJ1-1; D remains ambiguous. This CDR3 has 19 amino acids. Trimming removed 3 bases from V and 0 bases from J, with 23 bases in between. The CDR3 DNA reads TGTGCCAGCAGTTTCAGCGGCCGTCCTTCAGTATTCATGAACACTGAAGCTTTCTTT. Translated, it gives CASSFSGRPSVFMNTEAFF.

This clonotype appeared a few times. The V gene is TRBV2, the J gene TRBJ2-1, with 12 bases identical to TRBD2. V gave up 7 bases and J gave up 4 bases; unmatched junction bases: 8. Germline assignment: CDR1 SNHLY and CDR2 FYNNEI. The CDR3 is 16 residues long. As DNA, the CDR3 is TGTGCCAGCACCCGACTAGCGGGGGAAACTTACAATGAGCAGTTCTTC. Its translation is CASTRLAGETYNEQFF. Using reference TRBV2 and TRBJ2-1 for the parts outside the CDR3, the full variable domain is EPEVTQTPSHQVTQMGQEVILRCVPISNHLYFYWYRQILGQKVEFLVSFYNNEISEKSEIFDDQFSVERPDGSNFTLKIRSTKLEDSAMYFCASTRLAGETYNEQFFGPGTRLTVL.

The V gene is TRBV7-7, the J gene TRBJ2-7, with 8 positions matching TRBD1. CDR1 is SSHAT and CDR2 is FNYEAQ in the germline V gene (reference sequence). CDR3 length: 15 amino acids. Unmatched junction bases numbered 5, after V lost 1 base and J lost 3 bases. The CDR3 reads CASSLGQGANYEQYF. CDR3 nucleotide sequence: TGTGCCAGCAGCTTAGGGCAGGGGGCCAACTACGAGCAGTACTTC.

This clonotype has just a few counts. This sequence joins TRBV20-1 and TRBJ1-2, with D possibly being TRBD1 (5 bases). The germline V and J ends were trimmed by 3 bases and 3 bases, with 14 bases remaining between them. This CDR3 region has 14 residues. The germline V gene encodes CDR1 DFQATT and CDR2 SNEGSKA (reference sequence). The CDR3 loop reads CSASGGREDYGYTF. In DNA form, the CDR3 reads TGCAGTGCTAGCGGTGGCAGGGAAGACTATGGCTACACCTTC.

J is TRBJ1-1 and V is TRBV15; D call uncertain. The CDR3 contains 12 residues. Between the trimmed V and J ends, which lost 0 bases and 7 bases, there was a span of 6 bases. Germline V gene sequence: CDR1 LNHNV, CDR2 YYDKDF (reference sequence). CDR3 protein: CATSRDFIEAFF. In DNA, the CDR3 is TGTGCCACCAGCAGAGATTTCATTGAAGCTTTCTTT.

This clonotype appeared many times. The chain joins TRBV5-1 to TRBJ2-1; 13 nucleotides agree with TRBD2. The germline V gene encodes CDR1 SGHRS and CDR2 YFSETQ. There are 15 residues in the CDR3. Trimming took 5 bases from V and 5 from J; bases not matched to a gene: 4. The CDR3, as DNA: TGCGCCAGCAGTCGACTAGCGGGGGGAAACAATGAGCAGTTCTTC. This sequence encodes CASSRLAGGNNEQFF.

The table lists this clonotype with many counts. V usage is TRBV5-4 and J usage is TRBJ2-5, with 7 bases aligning to TRBD1. The V gene's germline CDR1 is SGHNT and CDR2 YYREEE (reference sequence). The CDR3 loop spans 14 amino acids. The J segment lost 1 base and the V segment lost 2 bases, leaving 2 bases of the junction unmatched. The CDR3 spells CASSFQGVQETQYF. CDR3 coding DNA: TGTGCCAGCAGCTTCCAGGGGGTCCAAGAGACCCAGTACTTC.

A few counts support this clonotype. V and J are TRBV4-1 and TRBJ2-7; the match to TRBD1 covers 8 bases. The germline gives CDR1 MGHRA, CDR2 YSYEKL. V lost 0 bases to trimming and J lost 1 base; unmatched junction nucleotides: 8. CDR3 length: 17 amino acids. Here the CDR3 DNA reads TGCGCCAGCAGCCAAGATGAGTTCGGACAGGGATCCTACGAGCAGTACTTC. Amino acids: CASSQDEFGQGSYEQYF.

The V and J genes are TRBV7-2 and TRBJ1-1, with D maybe TRBD1 (5 bases). Per the germline V gene, CDR1 is SGHTA and CDR2 is FQGNSA. V was shortened by 3 bases and J by 4 bases, with 12 bases between the two germline ends. There are 14 residues in the CDR3. The CDR3 protein is CASSFGDRGTEAFF. As DNA, the CDR3 is TGTGCCAGCAGCTTCGGGGACCGAGGCACTGAAGCTTTCTTT.

V gene TRBV5-6 combines with J gene TRBJ1-2, with D tentatively TRBD1 (6 bases). CDR1 is SGHDT, CDR2 YYEEEE, per germline. CDR3 length equals 14 residues. V was trimmed by 2 bases and J by 8 bases, leaving 16 bases between them. The CDR3 sequence: CASSLGGGSNGYTF. CDR3 nucleotide sequence: TGTGCCAGCAGCTTAGGGGGAGGTTCGAACGGCTACACCTTC.

The V call is TRBV5-4, the J call TRBJ2-3; TRBD2 might be the D (7 bases). V lost 1 base and J 5 bases, leaving 17 bases between the germline ends. This CDR3 comprises 16 residues. Germline loops: CDR1 SGHNT, CDR2 YYREEE (reference sequence). CDR3 DNA: TGTGCCAGCAGCTTGATGTGGGGGGGCCAAGGAGATACGCAGTATTTT. The encoded protein is CASSLMWGGQGDTQYF.

This clonotype was seen more than once but under ten times. The chain carries TRBV25-1 and TRBJ1-6, with TRBD1 identical over 8 bases. V lost 2 bases to trimming and J lost 11 bases; unmatched junction nucleotides: 11. CDR1 is MGHDK and CDR2 is SYGVNS in the germline V gene. CDR3 length: 16 residues. The CDR3 spells CASSETRQGSSAPLHF. DNA of the CDR3: TGTGCCAGCAGTGAAACCCGACAGGGGAGTTCTGCACCCCTCCACTTT.

This clonotype was counted at least ten times. V gene TRBV20-1 combines with J gene TRBJ2-7; no clear D gene. The CDR3 consists of 15 residues. V was pared by 2 bases and J by 6 bases, with 20 bases between. Germline V CDR1 and CDR2: DFQATT, SNEGSKA (reference sequence). The DNA for the CDR3 is TGCAGTGCTAGATTGGCGCACCTCCCCTTCGGCGAGCAGTACTTC. This gives the protein CSARLAHLPFGEQYF.

This clonotype was counted only a few times. The chain recombines TRBV30 with TRBJ2-3; D is perhaps TRBD2 (7 bases). The CDR3 length is 14 residues. V shed 5 bases and J shed 0 bases, with 12 bases lying between them. The germline gives CDR1 GTSNPN, CDR2 SVGIG (reference sequence). The CDR3 loop is CAWGRGASTDTQYF. The CDR3 region has the DNA TGTGCCTGGGGCCGGGGGGCTAGCACAGATACGCAGTATTTT.

The rearrangement uses TRBV4-3 and TRBJ1-6; D might be TRBD1 (6 bases). The V gene's germline CDR1 is LGHNA and CDR2 YSLEER. The CDR3 is 16 amino acids. Trimming pared 0 bases from V and 4 bases from J, leaving 10 bases between. CDR3 amino acids: CASSQDQDRYNSPLHF. The CDR3 nucleotides are TGCGCCAGCAGCCAAGACCAGGACAGATATAATTCACCCCTCCACTTT.